These 15 T cell receptor beta chains originate from one sample sequenced in a study of siplizumab effects on memory and regulatory T cells. Sequencing used immunoSEQ multiplex PCR; TCRdb keeps in-frame clones, though not all of them. This sample has some 53,000 clones, with 95% to 97% found just once. Sequencing was done on a sample of naive CD4+ T cells sorted from blood. The receptors shown here come from a human donor in good health.

The chain uses TRBV14 and TRBJ2-1; the D call may be TRBD1 or TRBD2 (5 bases each). From germline, CDR1 is SGHDN and CDR2 FVKESK. This CDR3 is 14 amino acids long. The V end lost 4 bases, the J end lost 0 bases, and 7 bases lay between the germline ends. The CDR3 nucleotides read TGTGCCAGCAGCCGGGGGAGCTCCTACAATGAGCAGTTCTTC. Protein: CASSRGSSYNEQFF.

This sequence joins TRBV19 and TRBJ1-2; 7 bases match TRBD1. The CDR3 runs 11 residues. The trim removed 6 bases at V and 10 bases at J, leaving 5 bases unmatched. Germline V gene data show CDR1 as LNHDA and CDR2 as SQIVND (reference sequence). CDR3 residues: CASSRQGLYTF. The CDR3 bases are TGTGCCAGTAGCAGACAGGGCCTCTACACCTTC.

The chain carries TRBV5-1 and TRBJ2-7; TRBD2 matches 7 bases. V dropped 0 bases and J dropped 7; count of bases not matched to a gene: 10. The CDR3 consists of 15 residues. CDR1 is SGHRS and CDR2 is YFSETQ in the germline V gene. The CDR3 protein is CASSLAAGVEREQYF. In DNA, the CDR3 is TGCGCCAGCAGCTTGGCGGCGGGAGTTGAGAGGGAGCAGTACTTC.

This sequence joins TRBV19 and TRBJ2-3, with TRBD1 identical over 7 bases. The trim removed 5 bases at V and 5 bases at J, leaving 7 bases unmatched. This CDR3 has 14 amino acids. Germline V gives CDR1 LNHDA, CDR2 SQIVND (reference sequence). CDR3 loop: CASSWQGVQDTQYF. CDR3 nucleotide sequence: TGTGCCAGTAGTTGGCAGGGGGTTCAAGATACGCAGTATTTT.

The chain couples TRBV10-3 to TRBJ2-5; a possible D gene is TRBD1 (6 bases). From germline, CDR1 is ENHRY and CDR2 SYGVKD. Between the trimmed V and J ends, which lost 4 bases and 10 bases, there was a span of 13 bases. CDR3 size: 12 residues. The CDR3, as DNA: TGTGCCATCAGTGGGACAGACAAAATCCAGTACTTC. Translating it yields CAISGTDKIQYF.

The chain joins TRBV19 to TRBJ1-2; D is undetermined. Trimming shortened V by 6 bases and J by 2 bases, and 10 bases separated the two germline ends. The CDR3 is 13 residues long. Germline loops: CDR1 LNHDA, CDR2 SQIVND (reference sequence). The CDR3 DNA is TGTGCCAGTAGCATCGGTGGGAACTATGGCTACACCTTC. Its translation is CASSIGGNYGYTF.

V gene TRBV7-3 combines with J gene TRBJ2-3, with D hard to call. Germline loops: CDR1 SGHTA, CDR2 FQGTGA. The V gene lost 6 bases and the J gene lost 0 bases, with 13 bases spanning the gap. CDR3 size: 15 residues. CDR3 coding DNA: TGTGCCAGCAGAAAGACACACCTAAGCACAGATACGCAGTATTTT. Translating gives CASRKTHLSTDTQYF.

The chain joins TRBV30 to TRBJ1-2; D possibly corresponds to TRBD1 (6 bases). Looked up from germline, CDR1 is GTSNPN and CDR2 is SVGIG (reference sequence). V gave up 0 bases and J gave up 6 bases, with 14 bases separating them. The CDR3 spans 14 residues. The CDR3 region is CAWSVAAGENGYTF. The CDR3, as DNA: TGTGCCTGGAGTGTAGCAGCAGGGGAGAATGGCTACACCTTC.

V and J are TRBV5-5 and TRBJ1-3, with TRBD1 identical over 8 bases. This CDR3 region has 16 residues. Per germline, CDR1 SGHKS and CDR2 YYEKEE (reference sequence). J was trimmed by 0 bases and V by 0 bases; bases with no gene match: 2. The CDR3 nucleotides read TGTGCCAGCAGCTTGGGACAGGGGCACTCTGGAAACACCATATATTTT. Its protein is CASSLGQGHSGNTIYF.

This clone was picked up one time. The chain employs TRBV7-9 and TRBJ2-5; the D is unclear. Matching the DNA end better, TRBJ2-7 makes the J call doubtful. Germline CDR1 reads SEHNR; CDR2 reads FQNEAQ (reference sequence). The CDR3 is made up of 14 amino acids. CDR3 loop: CASSLEHLSYEQYF. CDR3 in DNA: TGTGCCAGCAGCTTAGAGCACCTCTCCTACGAGCAGTACTTC.

In this sample, this clone turned up once. The chain has TRBV19 and TRBJ1-1; D is possibly TRBD1 (5 bases). The CDR3 contains 15 residues. Germline CDR1 LNHDA, CDR2 SQIVND (reference sequence). Between the trimmed V and J ends, which lost 5 bases and 7 bases, there was a span of 20 bases. The CDR3 DNA reads TGTGCCAGTAGTCTGATGACAGCACCTATAGTTGAAGCTTTCTTT. It codes for CASSLMTAPIVEAFF.

This sequence joins TRBV29-1 and TRBJ2-5; TRBD1 matches at 9 bases. Germline values: CDR1 SQVTM, CDR2 ANQGSEA. The CDR3 covers 12 residues. Unmatched junction bases numbered 3, after V lost 6 bases and J lost 4 bases. The CDR3 DNA reads as TGCAGCGTCCTGACAGGGGGAGAGACCCAGTACTTC. It specifies CSVLTGGETQYF.

This chain links TRBV19 with TRBJ2-2, with D maybe TRBD1 (5 bases). This CDR3 contains 14 residues. Trimming left V 6 bases short and J 4 bases short, with 12 bases between. Looked up from germline, CDR1 is LNHDA and CDR2 is SQIVND (reference sequence). The CDR3 DNA reads TGTGCCAGTAGCCAGGGATTCCTCACCGGGGAGCTGTTTTTT. Translation gives CASSQGFLTGELFF.

The chain couples TRBV12-5 to TRBJ1-5; D gene ambiguous. V was pared by 1 base and J by 3 bases, with 16 bases between. In germline, CDR1 is LGHNT, CDR2 FRNRAP. This CDR3 has 17 amino acids. Written as DNA, the CDR3 is TGTGCTAGTGGTTTGGCCCTTGGAGGAGGTCACAATCAGCCCCAGCATTTT. This encodes CASGLALGGGHNQPQHF.

This clone was observed a single time. V usage is TRBV29-1 and J usage is TRBJ2-5, with a possible D match to TRBD1 (5 bases). CDR3 size: 15 residues. Trimming took off 4 bases at V and 2 bases at J, with 17 bases between the two ends. CDR1 is SQVTM and CDR2 is ANQGSEA in the germline V gene. The CDR3 loop is CSVAPQRQIQETQYF. The CDR3 coding sequence is TGCAGCGTTGCCCCTCAACGACAGATACAAGAGACCCAGTACTTC.